This T cell receptor beta chain originates from a study of blood T cell repertoires in COVID-19. Study summary: Specimens from acute and convalescent COVID-19 originated in the United States, Italy and Spain.

The CDR3 runs to 16 residues. Germline V lookup: CDR1 WSHSY, CDR2 SAAADI. Trimming shortened V by 3 bases and J by 8 bases, and 19 bases separated the two germline ends. Method: immunoSEQ multiplex PCR; TCRdb's copy keeps in-frame clones and lacks some. The table lists approximately 260,000 clones, roughly 84% of them singletons. The sample consisted of peripheral blood. This TCR was recovered from a woman aged 40 to 49 with active or convalescent COVID-19. The chain combines TRBV10-2 with TRBJ1-4, with a weak D call TRBD1 (5 bases). CDR3 sequence reads: CASSETSGTGGEKLFF. The DNA for the CDR3 is TGCGCCAGCAGTGAAACCTCCGGGACGGGAGGAGAAAAACTGTTTTTT.